The T cell receptor beta chain described here comes from a study of graft-versus-host responses after intestinal transplantation. For the study at large: Induction with anti-thymocyte globulin, then tacrolimus and steroids for approximately three years, was given to all recipients.

This CDR3 region has 16 residues. CDR1 is LNHDA, CDR2 SQIVND, per germline (reference sequence). The junction had 5 bases not matched to a gene; V was cut back by 5 bases and J by 3 bases. Only in-frame clones appear in the TCRdb table, and some are missing; sequencing was by immunoSEQ multiplex PCR. The profile shows 50,000 or so clones, around 91% of them singletons. Source: PBMCs, taken around 120 days after intestinal transplantation. The source of this sequence is a human patient who received an intestinal transplant, so some T cells may come from the graft donor. V usage is TRBV19 and J usage is TRBJ2-1, with 12 bases identical to TRBD2. For the CDR3, the DNA is TGTGCCAGTAGTGGATGGACTAGCGGGAACTACAATGAGCAGTTCTTC. It codes for CASSGWTSGNYNEQFF.